This T cell receptor (beta chain) was identified during a study of blood T cell repertoires in COVID-19. The repertoire was sequenced with immunoSEQ multiplex PCR; TCRdb's copy has only in-frame clones and lacks some. The sample yields 150,000 to 250,000 clones, approximately 84% seen once. Clinical history as reported by participants underpinned cohort assignment. Germline CDR1 reads MDHEN; CDR2 reads SYDVKM. Trimming took 5 bases from V and 4 from J; bases not matched to a gene: 16. CDR3 length: 17 residues. Sequenced input: PBMCs or T cells enriched from blood (not recorded which). This receptor was taken from a man aged 35 to 55 who had recovered from COVID-19. V gene TRBV28 combines with J gene TRBJ2-7; 8 bases line up with TRBD2. CDR3 protein: CASSAYPQGLAVYEQYF. In DNA, the CDR3 is TGTGCCAGCAGTGCATACCCTCAAGGACTAGCAGTTTACGAGCAGTACTTC.